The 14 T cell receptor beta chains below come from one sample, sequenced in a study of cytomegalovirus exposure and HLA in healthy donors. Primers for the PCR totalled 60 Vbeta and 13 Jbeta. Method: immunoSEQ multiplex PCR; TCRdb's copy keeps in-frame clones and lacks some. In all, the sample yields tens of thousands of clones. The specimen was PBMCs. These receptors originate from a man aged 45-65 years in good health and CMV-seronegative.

CDR3 amino acids: CASSWTGDGANVLTF. CDR3 nucleotide sequence: TGTGCCAGCAGCTGGACAGGGGACGGGGCCAACGTCCTGACTTTC. The chain employs TRBV28 and TRBJ2-6; TRBD1 matches 9 bases. CDR1 and CDR2 from the germline V gene are MDHEN and SYDVKM. Trimming at V came to 6 bases and at J to 4 bases, leaving 4 bases not matched to a gene. The CDR3 sequence is 15 residues long.

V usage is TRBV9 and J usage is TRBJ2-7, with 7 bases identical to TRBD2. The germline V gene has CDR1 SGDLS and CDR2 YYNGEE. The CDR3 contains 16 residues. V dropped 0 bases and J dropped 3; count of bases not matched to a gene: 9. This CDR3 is CASSVGGEGRYYEQYF. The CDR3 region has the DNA TGTGCCAGCAGCGTAGGTGGGGAGGGCAGATACTACGAGCAGTACTTC.

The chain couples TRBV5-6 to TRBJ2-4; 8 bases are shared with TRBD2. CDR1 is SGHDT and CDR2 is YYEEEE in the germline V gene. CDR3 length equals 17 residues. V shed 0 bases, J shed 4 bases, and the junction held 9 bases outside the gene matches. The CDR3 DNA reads TGTGCCAGCAGCTTGGCCCGGGCGGGGGGCCGAAAAAACATTCAGTACTTC. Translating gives CASSLARAGGRKNIQYF.

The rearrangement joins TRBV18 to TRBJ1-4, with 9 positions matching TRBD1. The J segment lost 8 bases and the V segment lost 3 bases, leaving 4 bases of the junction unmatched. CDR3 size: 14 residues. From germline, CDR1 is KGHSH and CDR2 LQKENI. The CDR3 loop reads CASSPRDRDEKLFF. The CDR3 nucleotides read TGTGCCAGCTCACCGCGGGACAGGGACGAAAAACTGTTTTTT.

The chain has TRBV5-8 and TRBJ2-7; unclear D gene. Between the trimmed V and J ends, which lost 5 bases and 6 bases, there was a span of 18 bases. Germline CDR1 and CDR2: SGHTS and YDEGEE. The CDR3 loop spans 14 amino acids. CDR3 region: CASSPLHPPLEQYF. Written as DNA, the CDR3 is TGTGCCAGCAGTCCACTGCACCCCCCTCTCGAGCAGTACTTC.

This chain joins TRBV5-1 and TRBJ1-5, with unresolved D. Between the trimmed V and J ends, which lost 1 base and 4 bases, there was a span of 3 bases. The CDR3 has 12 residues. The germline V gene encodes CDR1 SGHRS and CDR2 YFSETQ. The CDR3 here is CASSLSNQPQHF. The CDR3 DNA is TGCGCCAGCAGCTTGTCTAATCAGCCCCAGCATTTT.

The CDR3 spells CASSMKADRNTEAFF. DNA for the CDR3: TGTGCCAGCAGCATGAAAGCGGACCGGAACACTGAAGCTTTCTTT. This chain links TRBV5-4 with TRBJ1-1; D not resolved. The CDR3 extends over 15 amino acids. The V end was cut by 4 bases, the J end by 1 base, with 14 bases between. Per germline, CDR1 SGHNT and CDR2 YYREEE (reference sequence).

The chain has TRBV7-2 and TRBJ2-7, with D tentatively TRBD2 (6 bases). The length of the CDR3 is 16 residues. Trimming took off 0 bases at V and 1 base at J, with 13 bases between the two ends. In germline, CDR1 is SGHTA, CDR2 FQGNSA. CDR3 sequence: CASSLALRRVSYEQYF. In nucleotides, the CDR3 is TGTGCCAGCAGCTTAGCGCTAAGGAGGGTATCCTACGAGCAGTACTTC.

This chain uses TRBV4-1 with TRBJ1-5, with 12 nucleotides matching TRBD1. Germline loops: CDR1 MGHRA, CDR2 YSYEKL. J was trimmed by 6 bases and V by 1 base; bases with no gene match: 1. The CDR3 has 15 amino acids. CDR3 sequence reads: CASSQAGQGAQPQHF. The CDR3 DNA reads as TGCGCCAGCAGCCAAGCGGGACAGGGGGCTCAGCCCCAGCATTTT.

The CDR3 DNA reads TGTGCCAGCACCTCGGGACTATATTACAATGAGCAGTTCTTC. Amino acid sequence: CASTSGLYYNEQFF. The genes are TRBV6-1 and TRBJ2-1; the match to TRBD2 covers 7 bases. The CDR3 sequence is 14 residues long. Germline V CDR1 and CDR2: MNHNS, SASEGT. V was clipped by 7 bases and J by 4 bases; unmatched bases: 7.

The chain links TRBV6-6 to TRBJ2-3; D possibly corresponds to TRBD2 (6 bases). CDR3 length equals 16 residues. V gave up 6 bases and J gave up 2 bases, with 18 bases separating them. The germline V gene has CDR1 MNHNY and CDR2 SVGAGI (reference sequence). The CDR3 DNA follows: TGTGCCAGCAGCGGGCGGGAAGACAGCTACACAGATACGCAGTATTTT. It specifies CASSGREDSYTDTQYF.

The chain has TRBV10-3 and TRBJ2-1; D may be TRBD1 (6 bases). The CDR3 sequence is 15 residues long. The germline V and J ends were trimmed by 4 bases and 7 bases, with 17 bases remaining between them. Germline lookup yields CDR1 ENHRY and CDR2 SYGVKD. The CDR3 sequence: CAISGGQGKRNEQFF. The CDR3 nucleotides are TGTGCCATCAGTGGGGGGCAGGGGAAGAGGAATGAGCAGTTCTTC.

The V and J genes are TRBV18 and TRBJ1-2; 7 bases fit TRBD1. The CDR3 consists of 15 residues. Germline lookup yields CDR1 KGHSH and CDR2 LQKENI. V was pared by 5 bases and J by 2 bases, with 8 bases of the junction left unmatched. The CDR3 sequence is CASSYNPGQNYGYTF. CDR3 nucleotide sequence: TGTGCCAGCTCATATAACCCGGGACAGAACTATGGCTACACCTTC.

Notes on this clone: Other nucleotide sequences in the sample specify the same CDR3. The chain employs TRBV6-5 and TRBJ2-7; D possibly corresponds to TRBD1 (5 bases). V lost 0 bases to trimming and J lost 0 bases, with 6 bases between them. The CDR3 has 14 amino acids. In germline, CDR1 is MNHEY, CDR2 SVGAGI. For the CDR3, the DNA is TGTGCCAGCAGTTACTCGACAGACTCCTACGAGCAGTACTTC. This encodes CASSYSTDSYEQYF.